This record looks at one T cell receptor (delta chain) sequence and its context. Its antigen is still unknown. TCRdb pairs this DNA with a much larger clone's protein that differs at residue 7, likely a read error; the protein shown was translated from the DNA. Mothers of both infected and uninfected infants received the same treatment, using spiramycin and/or pyrimethamine plus sulfadiazine plus folinic acid. All infants, both infected and uninfected, were delivered at term after more than 37 weeks of gestation. Approximately 1 mL of blood was processed into PBMCs by Lymphoprep gradient centrifugation, then cryopreserved in liquid nitrogen and shipped to Belgium. Thawed PBMCs were labeled with Zombie NIR viability dye and stained with CD3, TCR gammadelta, Vgamma9 and Vdelta2 antibodies. CD3+ TCRgammadelta+ T cells were sorted on a FACSAria III with a mean purity of approximately 98%. For each sample, RNA was extracted from roughly 9,600 sorted gammadelta T cells with the RNeasy Micro Kit. The infants were born to mothers who were enrolled with primary T. gondii infection during pregnancy. The infants' peripheral blood was drawn at an outpatient microbiology and virology center located in Pavia, Italy.

The cysteine opens and the phenylalanine closes a CDR3 of 18 amino acids. Kept here is only the CDR3 DNA, which spans 54 bases and is read in frame from base 1. Here V drops 3 bases and J drops 3 bases, and the junction holds 14 bases not matched to any gene. In the germline V gene, CDR1 corresponds to TSWWSYY and CDR2 to QGS. Using SuperScript II, cDNA was generated through template-switch reverse transcription, with TRGC- and TRDC-specific primers combined in a single tube. The TRGC primer was designed to bind both the TRGC1 and TRGC2 constant genes. TRG and TRD amplification used the KAPA Real-Time Library Amplification Kit, with AMPure XP bead purification between steps. Index PCR with the Nextera XT Index Kit was used to add Illumina sequencing adapters. Sequencing of TRG and TRD amplicons was performed on an Illumina MiSeq with the V2 300 kit, and 150 bp paired-end reads were generated. In the original analysis: Before any further analysis, FastQC version 0.11.8 was used to assess read quality. Reads were mapped to GenBank TRG or TRD reference genes, and MiXCR version 3.0.3 was used to assemble CDR3 sequences. MiXCR defaults were kept, except that TRDD gene segments were assembled using 3 rather than 5 consecutive nucleotides. N additions, CDR3 length, J segment length and clonotype sharing between samples were calculated with VDJtools version 1.2.1. CDR3 sequences that were out of frame or contained stop codons were left out of the analysis. Infant repertoires were compared for overlap with previously published fetal, cord blood and adult blood Vgamma9Vdelta2 repertoires. For TCRdb, the public reads were processed anew by CATT, and duplicate DNA sequences were folded into one row. These V and J calls derive from TCRdb rather than the authors' analysis. A total of several hundred delta-chain clones appear in this sample, approximately 45% of them only once. The ten largest clones add up to about half of the sample.

The source of the sample is a study of Vγ9Vδ2 T cells in congenital toxoplasmosis (dated by TCRdb to the early 2020s). About the full investigation: Congenital toxoplasmosis was diagnosed using IgG, IgM and IgA serology, Western blot and an in-house interferon-gamma release assay. The study compared gamma and delta chain CDR3 repertoires of sorted blood gammadelta T cells between congenitally T. gondii-infected and uninfected infants. At 2 months, TCR sequencing included about five infected and about nine uninfected infants, while at 1 year the sequenced group was 3 infected and 4 uninfected infants. Repertoires were sequenced from infants at 2 months after birth and at 1 year of age. Results and caveats for the whole study, not just this receptor: Two months was the earliest age with enough suitable sample material for TCR repertoire analysis, so newborn repertoires were not sequenced. Both infected and uninfected infants showed high prevalence of a public TRGV9 clonotype. The repertoire differences between infected and uninfected infants were less clear at 1 year of age than at 2 months. Germline-encoded fetal-type TRDV2 CDR3 sequences seemed more prevalent in infected than uninfected approximately 2-month-old infants, suggesting an in utero expansion footprint. At 2 months, TRGV9 and TRDV2 CDR3s of infected infants appeared to carry fewer N additions than uninfected infants, especially TRDV2-TRDJ1 sequences.

This sequence uses TRDV1 and TRDJ1, with TRDD3 identical over 9 junction bases. The J gene, missing from TCRdb, was assigned here through DNA to germline matching. Specimen: gamma-delta T cells from blood. This receptor was taken from a child under 10 years old born to a mother with Toxoplasma gondii infection during pregnancy, either congenitally infected or uninfected (not recorded which). The nucleotides are TGTGCTCTTGGGGACTCTGCCCACTGGGGGACGAATGCCGATAAACTCATCTTT. This codes for CALGDSAHWGTNADKLIF.